Listed here are 6 T cell receptor beta chains from one sample, sequenced in a study of CD8 T cells in ankylosing spondylitis. Each CDR3 protein is one row after TCRdb ran MiXCR on the 5' RACE reads. The table shows about 69,000 distinct CDR3 sequences, with roughly 5% occurring only once. Source material: blood, either unsorted or a sorted T cell fraction (not recorded which). The source is a male donor with ankylosing spondylitis or in good health (not recorded which).

This clonotype was recorded many times. The V and J genes are TRBV10-3 and TRBJ1-1, with TRBD1 as a possible D gene (6 bases). Germline V gene lookup returns CDR1 ENHRY and CDR2 SYGVKD. V lost 11 bases and J 0 bases, leaving 16 bases between the germline ends. The CDR3 is 14 amino acids. DNA for the CDR3: TGTGCCTCTAACAGGGCTGCCATGAACACTGAAGCTTTCTTT. Protein product: CASNRAAMNTEAFF.

Ten or more counts support this clonotype. The chain couples TRBV6-5 to TRBJ2-3, with 11 nucleotides matching TRBD2. The junction had 14 bases not matched to a gene; V was cut back by 0 bases and J by 6 bases. The CDR3 extends over 19 amino acids. The V gene's germline CDR1 is MNHEY and CDR2 SVGAGI. DNA of the CDR3: TGTGCCAGCAGTTACTCCTCGCCGAACCTAGCGGGGGGAGTTGATACGCAGTATTTT. It codes for CASSYSSPNLAGGVDTQYF.

This clonotype appeared many times. V usage is TRBV5-1 and J usage is TRBJ1-6; D possibly corresponds to TRBD1 (5 bases). CDR3 length: 16 residues. Germline CDR1 reads SGHRS; CDR2 reads YFSETQ. V was cut by 4 bases and J by 1 base, with 12 bases left in between. CDR3 DNA: TGCGCCAGCAGCCGGGACGCAAATTCCTATAATTCACCCCTCCACTTT. It is translated as CASSRDANSYNSPLHF.

This clonotype was found many times. The V gene is TRBV11-2, the J gene TRBJ2-1, with D unclear. The V and J ends lost 6 bases and 5 bases respectively, with 14 bases between them. CDR1 and CDR2 (germline): SGHAT, FQNNGV. The CDR3 is 14 amino acids. CDR3 DNA: TGTGCCAGCAGTCCACCATGGAATGACAATGAGCAGTTCTTC. It is translated as CASSPPWNDNEQFF.

CDR3 nucleotide sequence: TGTGCCAGCAGCCCCGGAGGGGGGGGCTCCTACAATGAGCAGTTCTTC. Translating it yields CASSPGGGGSYNEQFF. The chain carries TRBV7-3 and TRBJ2-1; perhaps TRBD2 as D (7 bases). Germline V gene lookup returns CDR1 SGHTA and CDR2 FQGTGA. This CDR3 spans 16 amino acids. Deletions cut 5 bases from V and 0 bases from J, with 14 bases between.

There are many counts of this clonotype. The V and J genes are TRBV20-1 and TRBJ2-5, with D uncertain. V dropped 0 bases and J dropped 5 bases, with 13 bases sitting between them. Germline V gene lookup returns CDR1 DFQATT and CDR2 SNEGSKA (reference sequence). This CDR3 comprises 14 residues. The CDR3 DNA reads TGCAGTGCTAGAGATGGAACGGGCGAGGAGACCCAGTACTTC. As protein: CSARDGTGEETQYF.